The source of this TCR beta chain is a study of T cell repertoires in cytomegalovirus infection. At least ten counts were recorded for this clonotype. The antigen is unknown. CDR3 length: 12 amino acids. V shed 1 base and J shed 7 bases, with 5 bases lying between them. Germline lookup yields CDR1 SGHVS and CDR2 FQNEAQ. TCRdb processed the reads anew with MiXCR; each CDR3 protein has one entry. Of 150,000 to 200,000 distinct CDR3 sequences listed, roughly 17% are singletons. General observations from the study: Ex vivo responses were dominated by HLA-C-restricted CMV-specific TCR beta clonotypes.

Material for sequencing was CD8+ T cells from PBMCs. This chain connects TRBV7-8 to TRBJ1-5; the D is unclear. This clonotype was sampled from a human donor in good health (CMV status not recorded). Some clones in this sample may be carry-over from other donors' samples. CDR3 nucleotides: TGTGCCAGCAGCTTAGAGAACCAGCCCCAGCATTTT. This encodes CASSLENQPQHF.